This TCR beta chain was recovered during a study of early T cells in non-severe SARS-CoV-2 infection. TCRdb ran MiXCR on the 5' RACE reads and lists one entry per CDR3 protein. The sample consists of tens of thousands of distinct CDR3 sequences, about 7% of them appearing once. J was trimmed by 0 bases and V by 4 bases; bases with no gene match: 3. The CDR3 totals 14 residues. Germline lookup yields CDR1 SEHNR and CDR2 FQNEAQ (reference sequence). Sequencing was done on a sample of whole blood. This chain joins TRBV7-9 and TRBJ2-7; 7 bases line up with TRBD1. This sequence was found in an adult who was a healthcare worker with PCR-confirmed SARS-CoV-2 infection or an uninfected control (not recorded which). CDR3 loop: CASSSTGSSYEQYF. The CDR3, as DNA: TGTGCCAGCAGCTCGACAGGGAGCTCCTACGAGCAGTACTTC. The entire variable domain, with the rest obtained from reference TRBV7-9 and TRBJ2-7, is as follows: DTGVSQNPRHKITKRGQNVTFRCDPISEHNRLYWYRQTLGQGPEFLTYFQNEAQLEKSRLLSDRFSAERPKGSFSTLEIQRTEQGDSAMYLCASSSTGSSYEQYFGPGTRLTVT.